A selection of T cell receptor beta chains follows, all from one sample in a study of blood T cell repertoires in COVID-19. Method: immunoSEQ multiplex PCR; TCRdb's copy keeps in-frame clones and lacks some. The data hold around 200,000 clones, with roughly 90% observed a single time. The sequenced sample was PBMCs or T cells enriched from blood (not recorded which). The receptors here all came from a woman under 40 who had been exposed to COVID-19. Each CDR3 is given with its conserved first and last residue. Each record gives: V gene, J gene, CDR3 protein.

V gene: TRBV25-1; J gene: TRBJ1-3; CDR3 protein: CASSELGTGGNTIYF
V gene: TRBV5-1; J gene: TRBJ1-1; CDR3 protein: CASSGDSGRNTEAFF
V gene: TRBV7-8; J gene: TRBJ2-7; CDR3 protein: CASSLVTGDQQYF
V gene: TRBV12-3/TRBV12-4; J gene: TRBJ2-5; CDR3 protein: CASSLAPSETQYF
V gene: TRBV4-1; J gene: TRBJ2-2; CDR3 protein: CASSHGITTGPTGELFF
V gene: TRBV10-1; J gene: TRBJ2-5; CDR3 protein: CASSGSRGPPETQYF
V gene: TRBV12-5; J gene: TRBJ1-6; CDR3 protein: CARTTGQGKEGSYSPLHF
V gene: TRBV2; J gene: TRBJ1-1; CDR3 protein: CATTTGGYDTEAFF
V gene: TRBV19; J gene: TRBJ1-2; CDR3 protein: CASSIGRGYTF
V gene: TRBV19; J gene: TRBJ2-1; CDR3 protein: CASSIQVRWEQFF
V gene: TRBV19; J gene: TRBJ1-2; CDR3 protein: CASSRQASGGYTF
V gene: TRBV11-2; J gene: TRBJ1-1; CDR3 protein: CASSLYPETGGTEAFF
V gene: TRBV19; J gene: TRBJ1-2; CDR3 protein: CASNGEVSGYTF